This T cell receptor (beta chain) comes out of a study of blood T cell repertoires in COVID-19. Whole-study context: Italy, Spain and the United States were the sources of the convalescent and acute COVID-19 samples.

Participants' reported clinical history set cohort assignment. With V trimmed by 2 bases and J by 0 bases, 8 bases remained unmatched. The CDR3 spans 17 residues. Looked up from germline, CDR1 is SGHRS and CDR2 is YFSETQ. Profiling relied on immunoSEQ multiplex PCR, and the TCRdb table lists in-frame clones only, not all of them. The data contain about 290,000 clones, roughly nine tenths of them seen just once; the ten biggest clones take up 1.5% to 2%. This clone showed up just once. The receptor's source is a woman between 40 and 55 years old who had recovered from COVID-19. Sequenced material: PBMCs or T cells enriched from blood (not recorded which). The chain uses TRBV5-1 and TRBJ1-1, with 9 bases that match TRBD1. CDR3: CASSLNTGGALNTEAFF. CDR3 DNA sequence: TGCGCCAGCAGCTTAAACACAGGGGGCGCATTGAACACTGAAGCTTTCTTT.